The next 27 T cell receptor beta chains were all read from a single sample in a study of T-cell reconstitution after alpha-beta-depleted transplantation in children. TCRbeta library construction was performed incorporating unique molecular identifiers. MiXCR was run by TCRdb on the PCR reads, yielding one entry per CDR3 protein. The data contain 95,000 to 150,000 distinct CDR3 sequences, 20% to 25% of them seen just once; the ten biggest clones take up roughly a tenth. The sample consisted of PBMCs, mostly from graft donor cells, taken 180 days after TCRalphabeta/CD19-depleted stem cell transplant. These receptors were obtained from a male patient aged 2-10 years who had a stem cell transplant for chronic granulomatous disease, so the T cells may come from the graft donor.

This clonotype was seen once. Possible read error: a much larger clone is one base away. The chain links TRBV5-1 to TRBJ2-3; TRBD2 agrees at 10 bases. The ends lost 0 bases at V and 1 base at J; junction bases unmatched: 2. Per germline, CDR1 SGHRS and CDR2 YFSETQ. CDR3 length equals 16 residues. The CDR3 loop is CASSLVLAGGTDTQYF. CDR3 DNA: TGCGCCAGCAGCTTGGTGCTAGCGGGAGGCACAGATACGCAGTATTTT.

A few counts support this clonotype. The chain uses TRBV15 and TRBJ2-5; TRBD2 is a possible D gene (6 bases). This CDR3 comprises 14 residues. V was clipped by 0 bases and J by 5 bases, with 10 bases between them. CDR1 and CDR2 from the germline V gene are LNHNV and YYDKDF (reference sequence). The CDR3 loop reads CATSRDRAGETQYF. DNA for the CDR3: TGTGCCACCAGCAGAGATCGGGCGGGGGAGACCCAGTACTTC.

The V and J genes are TRBV15 and TRBJ2-5; 8 bases map to TRBD1. This CDR3 has 15 amino acids. J lost 5 bases, V lost 5 bases, and 10 bases had no gene match. CDR1 and CDR2 from the germline V gene are LNHNV and YYDKDF (reference sequence). CDR3 sequence reads: CATSGSDRGKETQYF. The CDR3 DNA is TGTGCCACCAGCGGTAGTGACAGGGGAAAGGAGACCCAGTACTTC.

This clonotype was recorded many times. The chain links TRBV18 to TRBJ2-1; D is uncertain. Trimming shortened V by 0 bases and J by 3 bases, and 6 bases separated the two germline ends. CDR3 length: 14 amino acids. Germline values: CDR1 KGHSH, CDR2 LQKENI. CDR3 nucleotides: TGTGCCAGCTCACCACCCAAAGGCTACAATGAGCAGTTCTTC. Protein product: CASSPPKGYNEQFF.

This clonotype showed up just a few times. The rearrangement joins TRBV20-1 to TRBJ2-7; 8 bases line up with TRBD2. The J segment lost 6 bases and the V segment lost 6 bases, leaving 10 bases of the junction unmatched. CDR1 is DFQATT and CDR2 is SNEGSKA in the germline V gene (reference sequence). The CDR3 runs 13 residues. CDR3 residues: CSATSGLVFEQYF. CDR3 DNA sequence: TGCAGTGCGACCTCGGGACTAGTTTTCGAGCAGTACTTC.

Many counts were recorded for this clonotype. This sequence joins TRBV7-2 and TRBJ2-7; 7 bases line up with TRBD2. The CDR3 runs to 15 residues. The germline CDR1 and CDR2 sequences are SGHTA and FQGNSA. The V segment lost 0 bases and the J segment 2 bases; nucleotides outside the gene matches: 4. The CDR3 protein is CASSLAGGSPYEQYF. The DNA of the CDR3 is TGTGCCAGCAGCTTAGCGGGCGGGAGCCCCTACGAGCAGTACTTC.

V usage is TRBV12-3 or TRBV12-4 and J usage is TRBJ1-3, with D hard to call. V gave up 6 bases and J gave up 0 bases, with 15 bases separating them. This CDR3 spans 16 amino acids. The CDR3 DNA reads as TGTGCCAGCAGATCATTCGATGGATTCTCTGGAAACACCATATATTTT. It codes for CASRSFDGFSGNTIYF.

This chain connects TRBV6-1 to TRBJ2-5, with 10 bases matching TRBD2. V lost 6 bases and J lost 5; bases outside the gene matches: 9. This CDR3 spans 15 amino acids. Germline V lookup: CDR1 MNHNS, CDR2 SASEGT. CDR3 nucleotide sequence: TGTGCCAGCAGAGCTAGCGGGGGTGGGGGGGAGACCCAGTACTTC. It translates to CASRASGGGGETQYF.

This clonotype was seen at least ten times. The chain combines TRBV5-6 with TRBJ2-7; D tentatively reads TRBD1 or TRBD2 (5 bases each). Trimming cost V 0 bases and J 6 bases, with 16 bases left between them. The CDR3 has 15 residues. CDR1 SGHDT and CDR2 YYEEEE come from the germline V gene. CDR3 sequence: CASSLVLGVEGEQYF. The CDR3 DNA reads as TGTGCCAGCAGCTTGGTTTTGGGGGTGGAAGGCGAGCAGTACTTC.

This clonotype was counted ten times or more. The chain is built from TRBV6-1 and TRBJ2-3; TRBD2 aligns across 12 bases. CDR1 MNHNS and CDR2 SASEGT come from the germline V gene. The CDR3 is 17 amino acids. With V trimmed by 6 bases and J by 2 bases, 9 bases remained unmatched. In DNA form, the CDR3 reads TGTGCCAGCAGCCACCCAGGACTAGCGGGGCACACAGATACGCAGTATTTT. Translation gives CASSHPGLAGHTDTQYF.

This clonotype was found many times. The chain couples TRBV30 to TRBJ2-1; TRBD1 aligns across 9 bases. The trim removed 2 bases at V and 10 bases at J, leaving 9 bases unmatched. Germline values: CDR1 GTSNPN, CDR2 SVGIG (reference sequence). The CDR3 loop spans 14 amino acids. The CDR3 is CAWSLTGGTGEQFF. The CDR3 coding sequence is TGTGCCTGGAGTTTGACAGGGGGAACAGGAGAGCAGTTCTTC.

This clonotype was seen repeatedly, ten times or more. The CDR3 is CATFQEGPYNEQFF. CDR3 bases: TGTGCCACCTTCCAGGAGGGCCCCTACAATGAGCAGTTCTTC. The chain joins TRBV2 to TRBJ2-1; D possibly corresponds to TRBD2 (6 bases). With 10 bases removed from V and 2 bases from J, the gap between germline ends came to 15 bases. The CDR3 contains 14 residues. The germline V gene has CDR1 SNHLY and CDR2 FYNNEI.

The rearrangement uses TRBV10-3 and TRBJ2-7; D may be TRBD1 or TRBD2 (5 bases each). Trimming cost V 5 bases and J 4 bases, with 12 bases left between them. The germline gives CDR1 ENHRY, CDR2 SYGVKD. This CDR3 region has 13 residues. The CDR3 protein is CAISSGPEYEQYF. CDR3 sequence (DNA): TGTGCCATCAGTTCGGGGCCCGAATACGAGCAGTACTTC.

This clonotype has a count of ten or more. The chain combines TRBV20-1 with TRBJ2-5; a weak D match, TRBD2 (6 bases). Trimming shortened V by 6 bases and J by 1 base, and 15 bases separated the two germline ends. Germline lookup yields CDR1 DFQATT and CDR2 SNEGSKA (reference sequence). The CDR3 is made up of 14 amino acids. The CDR3 coding sequence is TGCAGTGCCCCGGGATTTAGCGGCCAAGAGACCCAGTACTTC. This encodes CSAPGFSGQETQYF.

V usage is TRBV5-1 and J usage is TRBJ2-2; D possibly corresponds to TRBD1 (5 bases). Between the trimmed V and J ends, which lost 0 bases and 3 bases, there was a span of 12 bases. This CDR3 has 16 residues. From germline, CDR1 is SGHRS and CDR2 YFSETQ. The CDR3 DNA follows: TGCGCCAGCAGCTTGGTTGTGACAGACGACACCGGGGAGCTGTTTTTT. Its protein product is CASSLVVTDDTGELFF.

This rearrangement joins TRBV29-1 to TRBJ1-2, with 7 positions matching TRBD1. Losses at the gene ends were 7 bases for V and 4 bases for J; bases not matched to a gene: 9. The CDR3 is made up of 13 amino acids. Germline V gives CDR1 SQVTM, CDR2 ANQGSEA. CDR3 DNA sequence: TGCAGCGCTGACAGGGTTTCGATCTATGGCTACACCTTC. It translates to CSADRVSIYGYTF.

This clonotype was counted a few times. The rearrangement links TRBV9 to TRBJ2-1; 11 positions agree with TRBD2. Germline trimming cut 0 bases from V and 7 bases from J; bases unmatched to any gene: 3. The CDR3 has 15 amino acids. The germline V gene encodes CDR1 SGDLS and CDR2 YYNGEE. The CDR3 loop is CASSVVSGRANEQFF. For the CDR3, the DNA is TGTGCCAGCAGCGTAGTTAGCGGGAGGGCGAATGAGCAGTTCTTC.

This sequence joins TRBV4-3 and TRBJ2-1; D tentatively fits TRBD1 or TRBD2 (5 bases each). The CDR3 extends over 14 amino acids. V gave up 4 bases and J gave up 8 bases, with 15 bases separating them. Per the germline V gene, CDR1 is LGHNA and CDR2 is YSLEER. The CDR3 loop reads CASSPRDPFYEQFF. The CDR3 DNA follows: TGCGCCAGCAGCCCCCGGGACCCCTTCTATGAGCAGTTCTTC.

The rearrangement links TRBV29-1 to TRBJ2-1, with 7 nucleotides matching TRBD2. The germline V gene has CDR1 SQVTM and CDR2 ANQGSEA. V lost 6 bases, J lost 8 bases, and 7 bases stayed unmatched. The CDR3 extends over 12 amino acids. Written as DNA, the CDR3 is TGCAGCGTGAGGGGACTAAGCGATGAGCAGTTCTTC. Its protein is CSVRGLSDEQFF.

CDR3 DNA: TGCGCCAGCAGCTTGGAACTAGCGGGGCAAGAGACCCAGTACTTC. This sequence encodes CASSLELAGQETQYF. The V call is TRBV5-1, the J call TRBJ2-5; 10 nucleotides line up with TRBD2. CDR3 length: 15 amino acids. With 0 bases clipped from V and 2 bases from J, the junction kept 1 base outside the gene matches. Germline CDR1 is SGHRS and CDR2 is YFSETQ.

In its sample, this clonotype was seen a few times. The rearrangement joins TRBV30 to TRBJ2-3, with 11 bases that match TRBD2. This CDR3 has 14 residues. Losses at the gene ends were 8 bases for V and 4 bases for J; bases not matched to a gene: 8. The V gene's germline CDR1 is GTSNPN and CDR2 SVGIG (reference sequence). This CDR3 reads CAQSGTSGPDTQYF. Written as DNA, the CDR3 is TGTGCCCAGAGTGGGACTAGCGGACCAGATACGCAGTATTTT.

This clonotype was observed many times. This sequence joins TRBV20-1 and TRBJ1-6, with D unresolved. CDR1 and CDR2 (germline): DFQATT, SNEGSKA (reference sequence). Trimming left V 2 bases short and J 10 bases short, with 9 bases between. This CDR3 has 12 residues. CDR3 nucleotides: TGCAGTGCTAGAACAGTTGGGTCACCCCTCCACTTT. Its protein product is CSARTVGSPLHF.

In this sample, this clonotype turned up a few times. CDR3 DNA: TGTGCCAGCAGTTTATGGGGCCTCTATGGCTACACCTTC. Its translation is CASSLWGLYGYTF. V usage is TRBV12-3 or TRBV12-4 and J usage is TRBJ1-2; D is possibly TRBD1 (5 bases). This CDR3 is 13 amino acids long. V lost 2 bases and J 4 bases, leaving 8 bases between the germline ends.

This clonotype was detected ten times or more. This chain joins TRBV5-1 and TRBJ2-7; 10 nucleotides agree with TRBD2. This CDR3 is 14 amino acids long. With V trimmed by 7 bases and J by 6 bases, 10 bases remained unmatched. Germline V gene lookup returns CDR1 SGHRS and CDR2 YFSETQ. This CDR3 is CASSSGGALSEQYF. CDR3 coding DNA: TGCGCCAGCTCGAGCGGGGGGGCCCTTAGCGAGCAGTACTTC.

This clonotype was counted a few times. The chain is built from TRBV7-9 and TRBJ2-7; the D is unclear. Germline CDR1 SEHNR, CDR2 FQNEAQ (reference sequence). Trimming cost V 4 bases and J 2 bases, with 6 bases left between them. The CDR3 extends over 12 amino acids. The CDR3 loop is CASSYNTYEQYF. In DNA, the CDR3 is TGTGCCAGCAGCTACAACACCTACGAGCAGTACTTC.

This clonotype was observed a few times. CDR3 sequence reads: CSARDTILQYF. DNA for the CDR3: TGCAGTGCTAGAGATACGATCTTGCAGTATTTT. The chain couples TRBV20-1 to TRBJ2-3; D is undetermined. CDR1 and CDR2 (germline): DFQATT, SNEGSKA (reference sequence). The CDR3 extends over 11 amino acids. The V and J ends lost 0 bases and 11 bases respectively, with 9 bases between them.

The chain is built from TRBV9 and TRBJ2-3; 9 nucleotides match TRBD2. Germline CDR1 SGDLS, CDR2 YYNGEE. Trimming removed 5 bases from V and 3 bases from J; junction bases left unmatched: 4. The CDR3 has 14 residues. Written as DNA, the CDR3 is TGTGCCAGCAGTACGGGACTAGCTACAGATACGCAGTATTTT. This codes for CASSTGLATDTQYF.